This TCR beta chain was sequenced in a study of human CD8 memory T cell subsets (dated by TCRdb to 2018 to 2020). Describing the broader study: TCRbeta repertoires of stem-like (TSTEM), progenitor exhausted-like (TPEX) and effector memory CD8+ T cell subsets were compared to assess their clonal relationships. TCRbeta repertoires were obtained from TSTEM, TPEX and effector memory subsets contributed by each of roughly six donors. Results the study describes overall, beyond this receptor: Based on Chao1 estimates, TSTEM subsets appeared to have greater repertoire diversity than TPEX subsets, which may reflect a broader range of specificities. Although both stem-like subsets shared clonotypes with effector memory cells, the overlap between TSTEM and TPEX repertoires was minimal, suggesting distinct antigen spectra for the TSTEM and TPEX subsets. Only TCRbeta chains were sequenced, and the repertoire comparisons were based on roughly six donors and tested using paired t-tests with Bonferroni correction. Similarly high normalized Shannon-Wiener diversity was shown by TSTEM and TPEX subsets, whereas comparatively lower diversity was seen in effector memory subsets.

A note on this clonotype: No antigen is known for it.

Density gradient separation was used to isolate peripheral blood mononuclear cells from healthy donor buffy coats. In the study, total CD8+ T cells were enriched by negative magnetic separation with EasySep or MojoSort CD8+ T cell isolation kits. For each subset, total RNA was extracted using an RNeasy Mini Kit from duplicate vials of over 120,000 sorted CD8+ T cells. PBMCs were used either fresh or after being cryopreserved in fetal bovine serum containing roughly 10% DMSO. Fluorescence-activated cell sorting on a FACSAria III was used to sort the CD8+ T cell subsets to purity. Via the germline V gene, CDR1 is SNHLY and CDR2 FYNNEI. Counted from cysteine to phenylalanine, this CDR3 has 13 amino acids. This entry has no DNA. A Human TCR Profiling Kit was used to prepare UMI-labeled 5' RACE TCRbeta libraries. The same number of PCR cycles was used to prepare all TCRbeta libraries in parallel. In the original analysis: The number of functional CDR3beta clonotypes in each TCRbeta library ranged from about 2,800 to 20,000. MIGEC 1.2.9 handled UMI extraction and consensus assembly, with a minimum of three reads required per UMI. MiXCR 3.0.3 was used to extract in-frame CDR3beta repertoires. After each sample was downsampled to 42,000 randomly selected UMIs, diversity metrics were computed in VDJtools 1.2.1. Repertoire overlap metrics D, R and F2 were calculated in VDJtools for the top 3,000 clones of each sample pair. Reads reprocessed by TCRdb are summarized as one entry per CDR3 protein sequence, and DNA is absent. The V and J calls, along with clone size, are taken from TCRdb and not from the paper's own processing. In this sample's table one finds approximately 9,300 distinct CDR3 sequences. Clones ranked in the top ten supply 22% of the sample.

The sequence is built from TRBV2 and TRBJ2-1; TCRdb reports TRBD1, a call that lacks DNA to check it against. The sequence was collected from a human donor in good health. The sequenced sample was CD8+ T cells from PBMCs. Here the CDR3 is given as CASIRVGGDEQFF.